This T cell receptor beta chain was documented in a study of cytomegalovirus exposure and HLA in healthy donors. General observations from the study: Cytomegalovirus-associated status was assigned to about 160 TCR beta chains. Reports credit the classifier with highly specific, highly sensitive diagnosis of cytomegalovirus status. A few of the chains that were CMV-associated were confirmed in vitro to be specific for CMV antigens.

The germline V gene encodes CDR1 LGHNA and CDR2 YNFKEQ. Trimming took off 10 bases at V and 5 bases at J, with 20 bases between the two ends. This CDR3 has 14 amino acids. As for this clone: The target antigen is unknown.

While the first cohort had hundreds of subjects, the donors belonged to the separate validation cohort of over a hundred subjects. Profiling relied on immunoSEQ multiplex PCR, and the TCRdb table lists in-frame clones only, not all of them. The sample has approximately 120,000 clones, almost 90% seen once. Sequencing was done on a sample of PBMCs. The V call is TRBV4-2, the J call TRBJ1-1, with a tentative D call TRBD1 (5 bases). This receptor was obtained from a woman aged 18 to 35 in good health and CMV-seronegative. In DNA, the CDR3 is TGTGCCACCGGCAGCGGGGTCGAGGGGACTGAAGCTTTCTTT. It codes for CATGSGVEGTEAFF.